Listed here is a single T cell receptor (beta chain). The source of the sample is a study of tumor T cells in aggressive B-cell lymphoma. This CDR3 is built from 19 residues. Germline CDR1 and CDR2: SEHNR and FQNEAQ (reference sequence). Trimming took 5 bases from V and 0 from J; bases not matched to a gene: 16. TCRdb's copy holds only in-frame clones and misses some; the assay was immunoSEQ multiplex PCR. The top ten hold 9.6% of the sample, which has about 2,000 clones, roughly 86% seen once. The sequencing sample was made of tumor tissue. The sequence came from an adult with diffuse large B cell lymphoma. The rearrangement uses TRBV7-9 and TRBJ2-5; 9 positions agree with TRBD1. The CDR3, as DNA: TGTGCCAGCAGCAACACCGGGACAGGGCTTCTCCGGTACCAAGAGACCCAGTACTTC. It encodes CASSNTGTGLLRYQETQYF.